This T cell receptor (beta chain) was obtained from a study of T-cell reconstitution after alpha-beta-depleted transplantation in children. Study findings and constraints: At day 60, the high TCRbeta diversity found in some patients originated from recipient T cells and thymic progenitors that had survived.

Germline CDR1 is SQVTM and CDR2 is ANQGSEA. This CDR3 region has 15 residues. Trimming took off 3 bases at V and 6 bases at J, with 18 bases between the two ends. The sample holds many counts of this clonotype. The antigen remains unidentified. Researchers prepared the TCRbeta library using unique molecular identifiers, the study reports. TCRdb ran MiXCR on the PCR reads and lists one entry per CDR3 protein. Of around 200,000 distinct CDR3 sequences listed, around 7.7% are singletons. The sequence came from a male patient aged 2 to 10 who had a stem cell transplant for acute myeloid leukemia, so the T cells may come from the graft donor. V usage is TRBV29-1 and J usage is TRBJ2-1, with D possibly called TRBD1 or TRBD2 (5 bases each). The source material was PBMCs, mostly from graft donor cells, sampled 360 days after TCRalphabeta/CD19-depleted stem cell transplant. This CDR3 is CSVDRDLLPINEQFF. The DNA of the CDR3 is TGCAGCGTTGACCGGGACCTCCTACCCATCAATGAGCAGTTCTTC.